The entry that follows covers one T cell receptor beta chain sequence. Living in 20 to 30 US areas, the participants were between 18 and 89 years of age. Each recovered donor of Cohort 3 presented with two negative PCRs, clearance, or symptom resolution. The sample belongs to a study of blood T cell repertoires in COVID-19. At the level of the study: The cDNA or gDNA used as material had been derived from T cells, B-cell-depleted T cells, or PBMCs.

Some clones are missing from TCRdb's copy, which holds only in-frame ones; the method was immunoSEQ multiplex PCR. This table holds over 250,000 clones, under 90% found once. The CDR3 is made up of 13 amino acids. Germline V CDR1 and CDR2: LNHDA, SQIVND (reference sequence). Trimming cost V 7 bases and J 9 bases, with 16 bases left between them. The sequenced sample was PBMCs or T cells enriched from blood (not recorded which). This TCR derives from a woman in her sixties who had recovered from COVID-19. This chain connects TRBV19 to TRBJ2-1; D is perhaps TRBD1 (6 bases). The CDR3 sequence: CASIGQGIGEQFF. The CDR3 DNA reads TGTGCCAGTATAGGCCAGGGGATTGGTGAGCAGTTCTTC.